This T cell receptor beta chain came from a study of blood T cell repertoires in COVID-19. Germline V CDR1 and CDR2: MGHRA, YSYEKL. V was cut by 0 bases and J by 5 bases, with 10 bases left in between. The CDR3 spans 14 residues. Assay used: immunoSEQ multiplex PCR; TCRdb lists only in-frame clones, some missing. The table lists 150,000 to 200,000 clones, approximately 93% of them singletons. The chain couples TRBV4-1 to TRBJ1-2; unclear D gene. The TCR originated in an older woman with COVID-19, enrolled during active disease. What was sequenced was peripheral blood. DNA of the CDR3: TGCGCCAGCAGCCAAGACCCGGCGGGATATGGCTACACCTTC. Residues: CASSQDPAGYGYTF.